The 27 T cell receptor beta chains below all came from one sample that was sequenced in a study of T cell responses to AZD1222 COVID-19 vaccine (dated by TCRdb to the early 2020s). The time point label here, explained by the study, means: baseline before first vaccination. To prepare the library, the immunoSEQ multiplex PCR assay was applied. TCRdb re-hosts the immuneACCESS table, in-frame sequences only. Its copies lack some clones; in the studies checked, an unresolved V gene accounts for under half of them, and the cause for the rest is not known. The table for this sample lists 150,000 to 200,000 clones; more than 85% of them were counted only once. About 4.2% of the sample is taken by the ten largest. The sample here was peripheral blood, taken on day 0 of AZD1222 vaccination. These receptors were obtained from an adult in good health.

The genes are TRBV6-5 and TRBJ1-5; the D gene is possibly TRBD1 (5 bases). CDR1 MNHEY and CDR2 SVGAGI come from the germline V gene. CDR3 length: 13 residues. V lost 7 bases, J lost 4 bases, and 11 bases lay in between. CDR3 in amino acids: CASNGGGNQPQHF. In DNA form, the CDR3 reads TGTGCCAGCAATGGGGGGGGGAATCAGCCCCAGCATTTT.

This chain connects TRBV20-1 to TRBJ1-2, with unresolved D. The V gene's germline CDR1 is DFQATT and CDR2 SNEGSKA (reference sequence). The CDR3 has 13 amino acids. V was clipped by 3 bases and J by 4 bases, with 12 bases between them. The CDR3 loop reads CSASQDGTYGYTF. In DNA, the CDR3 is TGCAGTGCTAGTCAAGACGGAACCTATGGCTACACCTTC.

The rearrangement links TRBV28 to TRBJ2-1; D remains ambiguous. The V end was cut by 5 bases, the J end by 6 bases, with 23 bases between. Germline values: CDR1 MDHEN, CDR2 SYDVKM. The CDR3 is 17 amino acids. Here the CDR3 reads CASSGPSAGVWSNEQFF. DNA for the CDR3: TGTGCCAGCAGTGGGCCGAGTGCCGGAGTTTGGAGCAATGAGCAGTTCTTC.

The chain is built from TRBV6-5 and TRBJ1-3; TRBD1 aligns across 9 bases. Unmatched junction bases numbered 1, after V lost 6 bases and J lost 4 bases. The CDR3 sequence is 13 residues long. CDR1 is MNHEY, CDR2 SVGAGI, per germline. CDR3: CASSGTGGNTIYF. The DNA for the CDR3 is TGTGCCAGCAGCGGGACAGGGGGAAACACCATATATTTT.

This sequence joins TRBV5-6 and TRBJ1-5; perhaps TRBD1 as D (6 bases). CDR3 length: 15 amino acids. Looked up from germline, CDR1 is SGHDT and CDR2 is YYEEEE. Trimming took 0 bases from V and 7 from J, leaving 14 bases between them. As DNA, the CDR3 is TGTGCCAGCAGCTTGGTAGGGGGGGCCGGACAGCCCCAGCATTTT. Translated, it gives CASSLVGGAGQPQHF. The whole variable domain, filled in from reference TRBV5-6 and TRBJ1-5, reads DAGVTQSPTHLIKTRGQQVTLRCSPKSGHDTVSWYQQALGQGPQFIFQYYEEEERQRGNFPDRFSGHQFPNYSSELNVNALLLGDSALYLCASSLVGGAGQPQHFGDGTRLSIL.

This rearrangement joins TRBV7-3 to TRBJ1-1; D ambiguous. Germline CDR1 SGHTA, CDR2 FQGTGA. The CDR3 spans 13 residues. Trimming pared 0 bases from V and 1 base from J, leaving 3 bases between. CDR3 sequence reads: CASSLTENTEAFF. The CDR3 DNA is TGTGCCAGCAGCTTAACAGAGAACACTGAAGCTTTCTTT. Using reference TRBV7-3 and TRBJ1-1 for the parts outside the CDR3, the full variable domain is GAGVSQTPSNKVTEKGKYVELRCDPISGHTALYWYRQSLGQGPEFLIYFQGTGAADDSGLPNDRFFAVRPEGSVSTLKIQRTERGDSAVYLCASSLTENTEAFFGQGTRLTVV.

The CDR3 protein is CASSYSNRGRRETQYF. As DNA, the CDR3 is TGTGCCAGCAGTTACTCGAACAGGGGGCGCAGGGAGACCCAGTACTTC. The V gene is TRBV6-2 or TRBV6-3, the J gene TRBJ2-5; 9 bases align to TRBD1. V was pared by 0 bases and J by 5 bases, with 7 bases of the junction left unmatched. The germline gives CDR1 MNHEY, CDR2 SVGEGT. The CDR3 totals 16 residues.

The CDR3 loop reads CASSLARLGPQHF. CDR3 bases: TGTGCCAGCAGCTTGGCGCGACTTGGGCCCCAGCATTTT. The genes are TRBV5-8 and TRBJ1-5; D is ambiguous. Between the trimmed V and J ends, which lost 0 bases and 9 bases, there was a span of 10 bases. The germline V gene encodes CDR1 SGHTS and CDR2 YDEGEE. The CDR3 totals 13 residues.

The CDR3: CASSQFGRGGTEAFF. For the CDR3, the DNA is TGTGCCAGCAGCCAATTCGGCAGGGGAGGAACTGAAGCTTTCTTT. The chain is built from TRBV3-1 (or the pseudogene TRBV3-2) and TRBJ1-1; tentative D call: TRBD1 (6 bases). The CDR3 has 15 residues. With 2 bases removed from V and 5 bases from J, the gap between germline ends came to 15 bases. Germline loops: CDR1 LGHDT, CDR2 YNNKEL (reference sequence).

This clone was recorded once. CDR3 region: CASRGATEAFF. In DNA form, the CDR3 reads TGTGCCAGCAGGGGAGCGACTGAAGCTTTCTTT. The chain couples TRBV7-9 to TRBJ1-1; unclear D gene. The germline V gene has CDR1 SEHNR and CDR2 FQNEAQ (reference sequence). With 6 bases removed from V and 5 bases from J, the gap between germline ends came to 7 bases. This CDR3 region has 11 residues.

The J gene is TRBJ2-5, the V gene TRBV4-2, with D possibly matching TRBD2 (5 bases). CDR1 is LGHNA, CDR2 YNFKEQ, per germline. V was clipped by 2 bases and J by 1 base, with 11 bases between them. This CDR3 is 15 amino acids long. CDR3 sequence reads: CASSQPDRGQETQYF. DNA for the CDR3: TGTGCCAGCAGCCAACCCGATCGGGGCCAAGAGACCCAGTACTTC.

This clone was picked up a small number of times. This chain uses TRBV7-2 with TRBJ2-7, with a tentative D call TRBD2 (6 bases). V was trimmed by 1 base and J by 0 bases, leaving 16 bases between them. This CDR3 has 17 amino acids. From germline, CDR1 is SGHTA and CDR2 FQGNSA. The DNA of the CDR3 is TGTGCCAGCAGCTTAGACCCCGTGGGCGGGGTCTCCTACGAGCAGTACTTC. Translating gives CASSLDPVGGVSYEQYF.

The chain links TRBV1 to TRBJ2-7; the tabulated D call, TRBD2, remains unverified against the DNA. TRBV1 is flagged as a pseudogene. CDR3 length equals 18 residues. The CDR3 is CTSSQTMGLAGAKYEQYF. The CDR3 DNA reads TGCACCAGCAGCCAAACTATGGGACTAGCGGGAGCCAAATACGAGCAGTACTTC.

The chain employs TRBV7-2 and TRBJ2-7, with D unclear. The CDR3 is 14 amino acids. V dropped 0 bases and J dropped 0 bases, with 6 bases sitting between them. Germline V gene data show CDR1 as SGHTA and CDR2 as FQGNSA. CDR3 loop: CASSLASASYEQYF. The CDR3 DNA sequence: TGTGCCAGCAGCTTAGCCTCTGCCTCCTACGAGCAGTACTTC.

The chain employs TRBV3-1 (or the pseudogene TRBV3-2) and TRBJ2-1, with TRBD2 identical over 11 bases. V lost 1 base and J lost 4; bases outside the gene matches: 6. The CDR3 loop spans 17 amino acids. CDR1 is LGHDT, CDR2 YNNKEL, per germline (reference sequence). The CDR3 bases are TGTGCCAGCAGCCAAGGCGTAGCGGGAGGGCCTTACAATGAGCAGTTCTTC. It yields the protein CASSQGVAGGPYNEQFF.

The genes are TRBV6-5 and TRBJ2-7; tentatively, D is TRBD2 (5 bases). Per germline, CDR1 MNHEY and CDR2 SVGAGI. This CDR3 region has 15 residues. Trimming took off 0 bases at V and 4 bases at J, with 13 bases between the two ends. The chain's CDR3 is CASSYSAGTTYEQYF. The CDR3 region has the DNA TGTGCCAGCAGTTACTCTGCGGGCACGACATACGAGCAGTACTTC.

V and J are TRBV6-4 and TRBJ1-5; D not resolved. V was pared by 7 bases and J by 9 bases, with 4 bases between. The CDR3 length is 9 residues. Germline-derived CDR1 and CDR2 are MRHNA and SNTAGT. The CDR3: CASKGPQHF. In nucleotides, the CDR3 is TGTGCCAGCAAGGGGCCCCAGCATTTT.

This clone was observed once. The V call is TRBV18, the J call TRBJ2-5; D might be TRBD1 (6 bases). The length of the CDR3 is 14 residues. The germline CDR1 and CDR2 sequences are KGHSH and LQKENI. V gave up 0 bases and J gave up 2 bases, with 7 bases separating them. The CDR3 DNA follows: TGTGCCAGCTCACCACCCGGACAGCAAGAGACCCAGTACTTC. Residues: CASSPPGQQETQYF. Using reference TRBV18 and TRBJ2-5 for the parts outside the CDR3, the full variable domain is NAGVMQNPRHLVRRRGQEARLRCSPMKGHSHVYWYRQLPEEGLKFMVYLQKENIIDESGMPKERFSAEFPKEGPSILRIQQVVRGDSAAYFCASSPPGQQETQYFGPGTRLLVL.

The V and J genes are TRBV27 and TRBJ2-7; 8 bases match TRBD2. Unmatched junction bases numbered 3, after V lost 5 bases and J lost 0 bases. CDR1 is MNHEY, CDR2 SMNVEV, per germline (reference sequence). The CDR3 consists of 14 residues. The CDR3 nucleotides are TGTGCCAGCAGTCGGGGGGGGATCTCCTACGAGCAGTACTTC. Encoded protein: CASSRGGISYEQYF.

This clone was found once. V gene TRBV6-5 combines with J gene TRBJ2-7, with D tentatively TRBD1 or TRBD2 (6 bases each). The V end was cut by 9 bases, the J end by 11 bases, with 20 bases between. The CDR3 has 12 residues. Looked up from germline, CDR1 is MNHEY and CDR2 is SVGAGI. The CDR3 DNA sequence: TGTGCCAGTTCCACAGGGCGCTCGGGGGAGTACTTC. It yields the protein CASSTGRSGEYF.

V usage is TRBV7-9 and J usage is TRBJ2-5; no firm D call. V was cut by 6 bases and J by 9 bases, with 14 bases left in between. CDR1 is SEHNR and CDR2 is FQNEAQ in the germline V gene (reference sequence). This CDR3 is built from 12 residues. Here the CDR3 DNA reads TGTGCCAGCAGTCAGGACGGCGTCCCCCAGTACTTC. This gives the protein CASSQDGVPQYF.

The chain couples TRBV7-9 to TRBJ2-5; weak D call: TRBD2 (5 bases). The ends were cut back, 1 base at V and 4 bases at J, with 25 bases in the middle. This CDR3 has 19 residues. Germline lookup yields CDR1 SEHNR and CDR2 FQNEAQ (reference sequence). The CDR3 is CASSLGSGGTARVGETQYF. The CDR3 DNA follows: TGTGCCAGCAGCTTAGGAAGCGGCGGAACCGCCCGAGTAGGAGAGACCCAGTACTTC. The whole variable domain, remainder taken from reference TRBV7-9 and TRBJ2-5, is DTGVSQNPRHKITKRGQNVTFRCDPISEHNRLYWYRQTLGQGPEFLTYFQNEAQLEKSRLLSDRFSAERPKGSFSTLEIQRTEQGDSAMYLCASSLGSGGTARVGETQYFGPGTRLLVL.

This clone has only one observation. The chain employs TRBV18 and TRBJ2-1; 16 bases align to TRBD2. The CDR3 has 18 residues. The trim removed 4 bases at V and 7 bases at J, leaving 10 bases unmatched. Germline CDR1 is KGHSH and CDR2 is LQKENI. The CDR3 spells CASSLQTGTSGRGNEQFF. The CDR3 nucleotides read TGTGCCAGCTCACTGCAAACCGGGACTAGCGGGAGGGGGAATGAGCAGTTCTTC.

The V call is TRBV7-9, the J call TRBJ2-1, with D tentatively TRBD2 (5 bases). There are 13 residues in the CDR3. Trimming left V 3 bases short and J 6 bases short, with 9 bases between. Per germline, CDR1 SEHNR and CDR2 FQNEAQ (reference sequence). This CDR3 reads CASSFLGGNEQFF. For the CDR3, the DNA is TGTGCCAGCAGCTTCCTAGGAGGCAATGAGCAGTTCTTC.

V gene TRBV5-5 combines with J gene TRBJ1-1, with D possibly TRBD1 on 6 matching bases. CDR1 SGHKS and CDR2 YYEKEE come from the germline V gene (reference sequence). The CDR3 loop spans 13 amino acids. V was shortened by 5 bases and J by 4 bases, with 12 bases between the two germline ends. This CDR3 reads CASRFGTSTEAFF. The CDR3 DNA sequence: TGTGCCAGCAGGTTCGGGACAAGCACTGAAGCTTTCTTT.

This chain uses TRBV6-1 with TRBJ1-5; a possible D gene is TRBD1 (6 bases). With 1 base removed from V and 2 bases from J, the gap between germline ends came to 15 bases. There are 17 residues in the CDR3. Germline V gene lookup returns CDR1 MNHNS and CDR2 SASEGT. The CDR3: CASSEGLTGEGNQPQHF. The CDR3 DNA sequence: TGTGCCAGCAGTGAAGGGTTGACAGGTGAAGGCAATCAGCCCCAGCATTTT.

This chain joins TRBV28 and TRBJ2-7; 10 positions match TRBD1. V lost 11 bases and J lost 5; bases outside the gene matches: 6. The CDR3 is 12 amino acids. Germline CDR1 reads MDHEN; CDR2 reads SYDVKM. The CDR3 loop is CAGMGQGNEQYF. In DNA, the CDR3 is TGTGCCGGGATGGGACAGGGGAACGAGCAGTACTTC. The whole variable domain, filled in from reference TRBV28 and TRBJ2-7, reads DVKVTQSSRYLVKRTGEKVFLECVQDMDHENMFWYRQDPGLGLRLIYFSYDVKMKEKGDIPEGYSVSREKKERFSLILESASTNQTSMYLCAGMGQGNEQYFGPGTRLTVT.